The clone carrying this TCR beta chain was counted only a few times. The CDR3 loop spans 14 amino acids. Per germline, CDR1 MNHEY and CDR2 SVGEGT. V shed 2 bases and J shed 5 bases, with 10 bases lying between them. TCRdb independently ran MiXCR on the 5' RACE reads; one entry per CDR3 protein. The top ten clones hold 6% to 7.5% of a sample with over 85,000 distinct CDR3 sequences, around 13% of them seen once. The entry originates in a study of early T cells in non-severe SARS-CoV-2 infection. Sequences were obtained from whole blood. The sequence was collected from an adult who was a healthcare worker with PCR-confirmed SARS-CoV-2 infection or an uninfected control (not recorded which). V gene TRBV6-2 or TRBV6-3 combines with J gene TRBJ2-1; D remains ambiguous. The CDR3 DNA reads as TGTGCCAGCAGTTACCGGAGAAAAAACAATGAGCAGTTCTTC. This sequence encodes CASSYRRKNNEQFF.